These 20 T cell receptor beta chains originate from one sample sequenced in a study of blood T cell repertoires in COVID-19. Repertoires were generated with immunoSEQ multiplex PCR, while TCRdb's copy carries only in-frame clones and drops some. In the table there are 330,000 or so clones, 92% of which are singletons. The sample taken for sequencing was PBMCs or T cells enriched from blood (not recorded which). The receptor source for this set is a woman aged 25 to 39 who had recovered from COVID-19.

CDR3 in amino acids: CASSSVWGGAYNEQFF. DNA of the CDR3: TGTGCCAGCAGCTCCGTTTGGGGGGGCGCCTACAATGAGCAGTTCTTC. The chain has TRBV11-3 and TRBJ2-1, with D tentatively TRBD2 (7 bases). Trimming left V 4 bases short and J 2 bases short, with 15 bases between. This CDR3 region has 16 residues. Germline V CDR1 and CDR2: SGHNT, YENEEA.

This chain connects TRBV10-3 to TRBJ1-5; D is ambiguous. Looked up from germline, CDR1 is ENHRY and CDR2 is SYGVKD. The CDR3 has 13 residues. V was pared by 1 base and J by 5 bases, with 6 bases between. CDR3 loop: CAISEYGDQPQHF. The CDR3 nucleotides read TGTGCCATCAGTGAGTACGGGGATCAGCCCCAGCATTTT.

J is TRBJ2-1 and V is TRBV27, with 7 nucleotides matching TRBD2. V lost 5 bases, J lost 8 bases, and 12 bases stayed unmatched. The CDR3 covers 15 residues. Germline V CDR1 and CDR2: MNHEY, SMNVEV (reference sequence). CDR3 sequence reads: CASSTLGGSSHEQFF. In DNA, the CDR3 is TGTGCCAGCAGTACCCTCGGCGGGAGTTCCCATGAGCAGTTCTTC.

The rearrangement links TRBV5-1 to TRBJ2-2; 8 bases fit TRBD1. V trimming: 6 bases; J trimming: 4 bases; junction bases outside the gene matches: 8. CDR3 length equals 15 residues. Germline V gene data show CDR1 as SGHRS and CDR2 as YFSETQ. The CDR3 region has the DNA TGCGCCAGCACCTCTCGGACAGGGTCCACCGGGGAGCTGTTTTTT. Its protein product is CASTSRTGSTGELFF. The full variable domain, completed using reference TRBV5-1 and TRBJ2-2, is KAGVTQTPRYLIKTRGQQVTLSCSPISGHRSVSWYQQTPGQGLQFLFEYFSETQRNKGNFPGRFSGRQFSNSRSEMNVSTLELGDSALYLCASTSRTGSTGELFFGEGSRLTVL.

The chain couples TRBV15 to TRBJ2-1; 7 nucleotides match TRBD2. The CDR3 length is 17 residues. V lost 0 bases, J lost 3 bases, and 8 bases stayed unmatched. Germline-derived CDR1 and CDR2 are LNHNV and YYDKDF (reference sequence). This chain's CDR3 is CATSREGAGSFYNEQFF. CDR3 nucleotides: TGTGCCACCAGCAGAGAGGGAGCGGGGTCCTTCTACAATGAGCAGTTCTTC.

The V gene is TRBV29-1, the J gene TRBJ1-1; tentative D call: TRBD1 (6 bases). Germline V gives CDR1 SQVTM, CDR2 ANQGSEA. The CDR3 runs 11 residues. The ends were cut back, 6 bases at V and 3 bases at J, with 8 bases in the middle. The chain's CDR3 is CSVGADTEAFF. In DNA form, the CDR3 reads TGCAGCGTGGGGGCGGACACTGAAGCTTTCTTT.

This clone has just a few counts. V gene TRBV24-1 combines with J gene TRBJ1-4; D unresolved. The CDR3 runs to 12 residues. Trimming shortened V by 12 bases and J by 6 bases, and 13 bases separated the two germline ends. Germline V gene data show CDR1 as KGHDR and CDR2 as SFDVKD. CDR3 region: CAGSPTDEKLFF. CDR3 DNA sequence: TGTGCCGGGTCGCCTACAGATGAAAAACTGTTTTTT.

The rearrangement joins TRBV6-6 to TRBJ1-4, with TRBD1 matching over 7 bases. The CDR3 extends over 16 amino acids. V was clipped by 2 bases and J by 4 bases; unmatched bases: 7. Germline V lookup: CDR1 MNHNY, CDR2 SVGAGI (reference sequence). The CDR3 DNA reads as TGTGCCAGCAGTTACCCACTGGGACAGAATAATGAAAAACTGTTTTTT. This encodes CASSYPLGQNNEKLFF.

CDR3 residues: CASISSSYEQYF. CDR3 DNA sequence: TGTGCCAGCATATCGAGCTCCTACGAGCAGTACTTC. The V gene is TRBV28, the J gene TRBJ2-7; D is uncertain. Per germline, CDR1 MDHEN and CDR2 SYDVKM. The CDR3 is made up of 12 amino acids. V lost 7 bases to trimming and J lost 0 bases, with 7 bases between them.

V gene TRBV6-1 combines with J gene TRBJ2-3; 13 nucleotides line up with TRBD2. Germline-derived CDR1 and CDR2 are MNHNS and SASEGT. The CDR3 is made up of 16 amino acids. V gave up 4 bases and J gave up 4 bases; unmatched junction bases: 5. The CDR3 region is CASSARTSGSADTQYF. The CDR3 region has the DNA TGTGCCAGCAGTGCCCGGACTAGCGGGAGCGCAGATACGCAGTATTTT.

V is TRBV19 and J is TRBJ2-7; possible D gene TRBD1, 6 bases. There are 13 residues in the CDR3. The germline V gene has CDR1 LNHDA and CDR2 SQIVND (reference sequence). Trimming pared 4 bases from V and 3 bases from J, leaving 10 bases between. DNA of the CDR3: TGTGCCAGTAGTAAAGGACAGATCTACGAGCAGTACTTC. Translating it yields CASSKGQIYEQYF.

The V gene is TRBV7-2, the J gene TRBJ2-1, with TRBD2 identical over 14 bases. CDR3 size: 15 residues. Germline CDR1 reads SGHTA; CDR2 reads FQGNSA. V was clipped by 5 bases and J by 8 bases; unmatched bases: 5. The CDR3 loop reads CASSPGLAGGYEQFF. The CDR3 DNA follows: TGTGCCAGCAGCCCCGGACTAGCGGGAGGATATGAGCAGTTCTTC.

The V call is TRBV7-9, the J call TRBJ1-1; tentative D call: TRBD1 (6 bases). Germline CDR1 reads SEHNR; CDR2 reads FQNEAQ (reference sequence). The length of the CDR3 is 13 residues. V was pared by 5 bases and J by 6 bases, with 13 bases between. CDR3 in amino acids: CASSAGELAEAFF. The CDR3, as DNA: TGTGCCAGCAGCGCAGGGGAGTTAGCTGAAGCTTTCTTT.

The gene calls are TRBV29-1 and TRBJ1-2, with D possibly TRBD1 on 6 matching bases. Trimming cost V 6 bases and J 6 bases, with 17 bases left between them. Germline-derived CDR1 and CDR2 are SQVTM and ANQGSEA. The CDR3 runs 13 residues. The CDR3 loop reads CSVAGADRDGYTF. As DNA, the CDR3 is TGCAGCGTCGCAGGGGCTGATAGGGATGGCTACACCTTC.

The chain joins TRBV27 to TRBJ1-1, with D possibly matching TRBD1 (5 bases). Germline V gene lookup returns CDR1 MNHEY and CDR2 SMNVEV (reference sequence). This CDR3 is 14 amino acids long. V was clipped by 3 bases and J by 1 base, with 9 bases between them. CDR3 DNA: TGTGCCAGCAGTTTGGCAGGGCCGAACACTGAAGCTTTCTTT. It codes for CASSLAGPNTEAFF.

This chain uses TRBV11-2 with TRBJ2-7, with D hard to call. Germline V lookup: CDR1 SGHAT, CDR2 FQNNGV. The CDR3 is 12 residues long. Trimming left V 1 base short and J 4 bases short, with 5 bases between. CDR3 sequence (DNA): TGTGCCAGCAGCTTAGGAGTTTACGAGCAGTACTTC. This translates into CASSLGVYEQYF.

In this sample, this clone turned up once. The chain carries TRBV2 and TRBJ2-7; 7 nucleotides align to TRBD2. J gave up 0 bases and V 7 bases, and 9 bases lay outside the gene matches. From germline, CDR1 is SNHLY and CDR2 FYNNEI. This CDR3 comprises 15 residues. The CDR3 here is CASTSRGGSSYEQYF. In DNA form, the CDR3 reads TGTGCCAGCACTAGTCGCGGGGGAAGCTCCTACGAGCAGTACTTC.

The rearrangement links TRBV19 to TRBJ1-1; D might be TRBD1 (6 bases). CDR3 size: 13 residues. Germline V CDR1 and CDR2: LNHDA, SQIVND (reference sequence). V was trimmed by 3 bases and J by 5 bases, leaving 10 bases between them. The CDR3 DNA reads TGTGCCAGTAGTATTATGCAGGGGACTGAAGCTTTCTTT. It yields the protein CASSIMQGTEAFF.

The CDR3, as DNA: TGTGCCAGCAGGATGAATCGAGGACAGGCCAGGACCTACGAGCAGTACTTC. Its translation: CASRMNRGQARTYEQYF. V and J are TRBV28 and TRBJ2-7; the match to TRBD1 covers 7 bases. V lost 6 bases and J lost 2; bases outside the gene matches: 16. There are 17 residues in the CDR3. Germline assignment: CDR1 MDHEN and CDR2 SYDVKM.

V is TRBV12-3 or TRBV12-4 and J is TRBJ1-1; a weak D match, TRBD1 (6 bases). This CDR3 spans 13 amino acids. Trimming left V 6 bases short and J 5 bases short, with 13 bases between. The CDR3 protein is CASRTTGGTEAFF. CDR3 coding DNA: TGTGCCAGCAGGACGACAGGTGGGACTGAAGCTTTCTTT.